This TCR beta chain was captured in a study of T cell responses to AZD1222 COVID-19 vaccine. Findings and caveats of the study: A mostly white British donor set with more females was recruited, and clonal diversity was possibly underestimated. Close to half of spike-specific TCRs reportedly recognize unmutated variant regions. Two AZD1222 administrations were followed by greater Spike-specific TCR breadth and depth.

Turning to this clone: The antigen remains unidentified.

The CDR3 extends over 15 amino acids. Trimming left V 0 bases short and J 8 bases short, with 13 bases between. Germline assignment: CDR1 MNHEY and CDR2 SVGAGI. The protocol was immunoSEQ multiplex PCR, while the TCRdb copy is restricted to in-frame clones and leaves out a portion. This sample carries around 200,000 clones, almost 90% of them seen once, and the ten largest clones take approximately 0.49%. The receptor comes from an adult in good health. The specimen was peripheral blood, collected on day 0 of AZD1222 vaccination. The chain couples TRBV6-5 to TRBJ1-4; D call uncertain. As DNA, the CDR3 is TGTGCCAGCAGTTACTCGAACGGGGTGGGGGAAAAACTGTTTTTT. It encodes CASSYSNGVGEKLFF.